The 31 T cell receptor beta chains given below trace back to one sample, sequenced in a study of T cell repertoires in cytomegalovirus infection. TCRdb re-analysed the reads in MiXCR, keeping a single row per CDR3 protein. Of 150,000 to 200,000 distinct CDR3 sequences in the sample, roughly a fifth were seen once. The sample taken for sequencing was PBMCs. These receptors were obtained from a human donor in good health (CMV status not recorded). Some clones in this sample may be carry-over from other donors' samples.

There are a few counts of this clonotype. The CDR3 reads CASSGPGQFLADEQFF. Here the CDR3 DNA reads TGTGCCAGCAGTGGCCCCGGACAGTTCCTGGCCGATGAGCAGTTCTTC. V usage is TRBV25-1 and J usage is TRBJ2-1; D possibly corresponds to TRBD1 (6 bases). Looked up from germline, CDR1 is MGHDK and CDR2 is SYGVNS. Trimming took 4 bases from V and 8 from J, leaving 21 bases between them. The CDR3 length is 16 residues. Supplemented by reference TRBV25-1 and TRBJ2-1, the full variable domain reads EADIYQTPRYLVIGTGKKITLECSQTMGHDKMYWYQQDPGMELHLIHYSYGVNSTEKGDLSSESTVSRIRTEHFPLTLESARPSHTSQYLCASSGPGQFLADEQFFGPGTRLTVL.

Notes on this clonotype: A read error may produce the germline difference seen at one junction end. The J gene is TRBJ2-7, the V gene TRBV7-2, with D perhaps given as TRBD1 or TRBD2 (5 bases each). Germline V gives CDR1 SGHTA, CDR2 FQGNSA. The CDR3 consists of 14 residues. CDR3 DNA: TGTGCCAGCAGCTTAGGAGGGACCTCCTACGAGCAGCACTTC. It specifies CASSLGGTSYEQHF.

This clonotype was observed a few times. One end of the junction does not line up with germline, which may come from a read error. V gene TRBV20-1 combines with J gene TRBJ2-1; 9 bases fit TRBD2. CDR1 and CDR2 (germline): DFQATT, SNEGSKA (reference sequence). The CDR3 runs 14 residues. The CDR3 sequence is CSARAGGANNEQFF. The CDR3 region has the DNA TGCAGTGCCAGAGCGGGGGGCGCGAACAATGAGCAGTTCTTC.

The V and J genes are TRBV6-5 and TRBJ2-5, with 9 bases aligning to TRBD1. The ends lost 5 bases at V and 3 bases at J; junction bases unmatched: 7. Germline V lookup: CDR1 MNHEY, CDR2 SVGAGI. The CDR3 consists of 15 residues. This chain's CDR3 is CASSTDRGSEETQYF. The CDR3 coding sequence is TGTGCCAGCAGTACGGACAGGGGCTCCGAAGAGACCCAGTACTTC.

V is TRBV11-2 and J is TRBJ2-2; D ambiguous. From germline, CDR1 is SGHAT and CDR2 FQNNGV. V lost 2 bases and J 7 bases, leaving 17 bases between the germline ends. The CDR3 runs 16 residues. Here the CDR3 DNA reads TGTGCCAGCAGCTTAACCTTTCGGTCCCACAGCGGGGAGCTGTTTTTT. Its protein product is CASSLTFRSHSGELFF.

The chain combines TRBV7-6 with TRBJ2-1; perhaps D is TRBD1 or TRBD2 (6 bases each). Trimming took 5 bases from V and 4 from J, leaving 15 bases between them. The CDR3 totals 15 residues. Germline assignment: CDR1 SGHVS and CDR2 FNYEAQ. The DNA for the CDR3 is TGTGCCAGCAGCCCTCTTGAGGGGGGATACAATGAGCAGTTCTTC. Protein sequence: CASSPLEGGYNEQFF.

The chain links TRBV24-1 to TRBJ2-2; maybe TRBD1 (6 bases). This CDR3 has 14 amino acids. Trimming stripped 2 bases from V and 3 bases from J, with 6 bases between. Germline lookup yields CDR1 KGHDR and CDR2 SFDVKD. For the CDR3, the DNA is TGTGCCACCAGTGATTGGACAGACACCGGGGAGCTGTTTTTT. Residues: CATSDWTDTGELFF.

V usage is TRBV27 and J usage is TRBJ1-1, with D possibly TRBD1 on 6 matching bases. The V gene lost 2 bases and the J gene lost 4 bases, with 11 bases spanning the gap. The CDR3 extends over 14 amino acids. Germline assignment: CDR1 MNHEY and CDR2 SMNVEV (reference sequence). In DNA form, the CDR3 reads TGTGCCAGCAGTTTACGCCAGGGGAGCACTGAAGCTTTCTTT. Translating gives CASSLRQGSTEAFF.

This clonotype was observed at least ten times. This sequence joins TRBV7-2 and TRBJ2-7, with D uncertain. V was shortened by 2 bases and J by 3 bases, with 8 bases between the two germline ends. Germline V gives CDR1 SGHTA, CDR2 FQGNSA. This CDR3 has 13 residues. CDR3 amino acids: CASSLNKIYEQYF. DNA for the CDR3: TGTGCCAGCAGCTTAAACAAAATCTACGAGCAGTACTTC.

V and J are TRBV5-1 and TRBJ2-7; 10 positions agree with TRBD1. Trimming took 4 bases from V and 4 from J; bases not matched to a gene: 8. Germline values: CDR1 SGHRS, CDR2 YFSETQ. There are 15 residues in the CDR3. The CDR3 bases are TGCGCCAGCAGCGAAGGACAGGGGGTAGGATACGAGCAGTACTTC. Amino acid sequence: CASSEGQGVGYEQYF.

This clonotype was detected only a few times. This chain connects TRBV29-1 to TRBJ1-1; TRBD1 agrees at 11 bases. V shed 0 bases, J shed 7 bases, and the junction held 10 bases outside the gene matches. The CDR3 is 16 residues long. Germline V CDR1 and CDR2: SQVTM, ANQGSEA. This CDR3 reads CSVEEPGQGARSEAFF. The DNA for the CDR3 is TGCAGCGTTGAAGAACCTGGACAGGGGGCCCGGAGTGAAGCTTTCTTT.

This clonotype has a count of ten or more. The gene calls are TRBV7-2 and TRBJ2-1; D may be TRBD2 (6 bases). The CDR3 has 16 residues. Trimming removed 2 bases from V and 7 bases from J, with 18 bases in between. Germline-derived CDR1 and CDR2 are SGHTA and FQGNSA. CDR3 amino acids: CASSLSPGESQNEQFF. For the CDR3, the DNA is TGTGCCAGCAGCTTATCTCCGGGAGAGTCCCAAAATGAGCAGTTCTTC.

This clonotype was detected only a few times. The rearrangement uses TRBV6-6 and TRBJ2-1; D gene ambiguous. There are 15 residues in the CDR3. Germline CDR1 is MNHNY and CDR2 is SVGAGI (reference sequence). Trimming removed 5 bases from V and 8 bases from J, with 19 bases in between. This chain's CDR3 is CASSRTRTNIDEQFF. CDR3 nucleotides: TGTGCCAGCAGTCGCACCCGGACCAACATAGATGAGCAGTTCTTC.

The genes are TRBV7-9 and TRBJ2-1; D is tentatively TRBD1 or TRBD2 (5 bases each). Per the germline V gene, CDR1 is SEHNR and CDR2 is FQNEAQ (reference sequence). Trimming took off 5 bases at V and 3 bases at J, with 14 bases between the two ends. CDR3 length: 15 amino acids. DNA for the CDR3: TGTGCCAGCAGCCCTAGGGGAGACTACTACAATGAGCAGTTCTTC. Translation: CASSPRGDYYNEQFF.

Concerning this clonotype itself: A single base separates this from a much larger clone, so it may be a read error. The chain joins TRBV28 to TRBJ2-4; D uncertain. Germline V lookup: CDR1 MDHEN, CDR2 SYDVKM. The CDR3 runs to 16 residues. As DNA, the CDR3 is TGTGCCAGCAGCCCCTTCCAGAGAATAGCCAAAAACGTTCAGTACTTC. Its protein is CASSPFQRIAKNVQYF. Together with reference TRBV28 and TRBJ2-4, the CDR3 gives the full variable domain: DVKVTQSSRYLVKRTGEKVFLECVQDMDHENMFWYRQDPGLGLRLIYFSYDVKMKEKGDIPEGYSVSREKKERFSLILESASTNQTSMYLCASSPFQRIAKNVQYFGAGTRLSVL.

This clonotype was observed a few times. This chain uses TRBV6-1 with TRBJ1-1, with a possible D match to TRBD1 (5 bases). The CDR3 covers 14 residues. Germline-derived CDR1 and CDR2 are MNHNS and SASEGT. Trimming pared 7 bases from V and 2 bases from J, leaving 14 bases between. The CDR3 nucleotides read TGTGCCAGCATCGAAGGAACAGGTAACACTGAAGCTTTCTTT. It translates to CASIEGTGNTEAFF.

This chain joins TRBV19 and TRBJ2-2; 8 bases agree with TRBD1. The CDR3 has 19 amino acids. J lost 4 bases, V lost 0 bases, and 13 bases had no gene match. Germline V CDR1 and CDR2: LNHDA, SQIVND (reference sequence). CDR3 in amino acids: CASSIDGTGTVGVTGELFF. The CDR3 region has the DNA TGTGCCAGTAGTATAGATGGGACAGGCACGGTGGGGGTCACCGGGGAGCTGTTTTTT.

This clonotype showed up many times. J is TRBJ1-1 and V is TRBV7-2; D perhaps matches TRBD1 (6 bases). This CDR3 is 18 amino acids long. V lost 4 bases and J lost 0, with 21 bases in between. The germline V gene has CDR1 SGHTA and CDR2 FQGNSA. DNA for the CDR3: TGTGCCAGCAGCTCACCTAAAACAGGGCGATACATGAACACTGAAGCTTTCTTT. It specifies CASSSPKTGRYMNTEAFF.

At least ten counts were recorded for this clonotype. The chain joins TRBV10-3 to TRBJ1-4; the D is unclear. Germline lookup yields CDR1 ENHRY and CDR2 SYGVKD. Between the trimmed V and J ends, which lost 5 bases and 11 bases, there was a span of 15 bases. The CDR3 is 13 amino acids. DNA for the CDR3: TGTGCCATCAGTTACGCCGCCGGCATGAAACTGTTTTTT. As protein: CAISYAAGMKLFF.

The chain carries TRBV14 and TRBJ2-7; 11 bases are a match to TRBD1. The CDR3 totals 18 residues. Germline assignment: CDR1 SGHDN and CDR2 FVKESK. Unmatched junction bases numbered 15, after V lost 4 bases and J lost 4 bases. CDR3 in DNA: TGTGCCAGCAGCCCCCTCTCGGGGACGGACAGGGGGCGATACGAGCAGTACTTC. Translating gives CASSPLSGTDRGRYEQYF.

The chain employs TRBV10-3 and TRBJ2-1; the match to TRBD1 covers 11 bases. The CDR3 extends over 16 amino acids. Germline values: CDR1 ENHRY, CDR2 SYGVKD. V was clipped by 7 bases and J by 9 bases; unmatched bases: 14. CDR3 nucleotide sequence: TGTGCCATCAATTCACACCGGGACAGGGGGGATAGTGAGCAGTTCTTC. It is translated as CAINSHRDRGDSEQFF.

The V gene is TRBV2, the J gene TRBJ1-5; D gene uncertain. Germline V gene data show CDR1 as SNHLY and CDR2 as FYNNEI. CDR3 length equals 14 residues. V was trimmed by 3 bases and J by 10 bases, leaving 16 bases between them. The CDR3 reads CASSDWAEFRPQHF. DNA for the CDR3: TGTGCCAGCAGTGATTGGGCAGAGTTCCGTCCCCAGCATTTT. The whole variable domain, remainder taken from reference TRBV2 and TRBJ1-5, is EPEVTQTPSHQVTQMGQEVILRCVPISNHLYFYWYRQILGQKVEFLVSFYNNEISEKSEIFDDQFSVERPDGSNFTLKIRSTKLEDSAMYFCASSDWAEFRPQHFGDGTRLSIL.

The CDR3 nucleotides are TGTGCCAGTAGTGGACCCCGAATAGCGGGGAACTACAATGAGCAGTTCTTC. Protein sequence: CASSGPRIAGNYNEQFF. The rearrangement uses TRBV19 and TRBJ2-1; 8 bases align to TRBD2. Germline V gene sequence: CDR1 LNHDA, CDR2 SQIVND (reference sequence). The CDR3 sequence is 17 residues long. With V trimmed by 5 bases and J by 3 bases, 12 bases remained unmatched.

This clonotype was observed at least ten times. This rearrangement joins TRBV7-2 to TRBJ2-5, with D unresolved. Germline values: CDR1 SGHTA, CDR2 FQGNSA. The CDR3 is made up of 14 amino acids. Trimming removed 3 bases at V and 2 bases at J, with 10 bases between. The CDR3 sequence is CASSFQRWQETQYF. The CDR3, as DNA: TGTGCCAGCAGCTTTCAGCGCTGGCAAGAGACCCAGTACTTC.

This clonotype was seen at least ten times. The DNA of the CDR3 is TGTGCCAGCAGGCCCATGACGGGAGCTGATCAGCCCCAGCATTTT. As protein: CASRPMTGADQPQHF. The rearrangement uses TRBV6-2 or TRBV6-3 and TRBJ1-5; D gene ambiguous. The CDR3 extends over 15 amino acids. V was cut by 6 bases and J by 5 bases, with 17 bases left in between. The germline V gene encodes CDR1 MNHEY and CDR2 SVGEGT.

This clonotype was recorded at least ten times. This rearrangement joins TRBV9 to TRBJ2-5; 8 nucleotides line up with TRBD2. Germline-derived CDR1 and CDR2 are SGDLS and YYNGEE. V shed 5 bases and J 1 base; nucleotides not matched to a gene: 1. The CDR3 has 13 residues. The CDR3 spells CASSTSGQETQYF. In DNA, the CDR3 is TGTGCCAGCAGTACTAGCGGCCAAGAGACCCAGTACTTC.

The CDR3 DNA follows: TGTGCCAGCGTTGTTGACAGTCTTGGTACCCAGTACTTC. Its protein is CASVVDSLGTQYF. The chain uses TRBV2 and TRBJ2-5, with D possibly TRBD1 on 5 matching bases. CDR1 SNHLY and CDR2 FYNNEI come from the germline V gene. CDR3 length: 13 amino acids. V was trimmed by 8 bases and J by 8 bases, leaving 18 bases between them.

This clonotype turned up a few times. The chain joins TRBV7-9 to TRBJ2-5, with D perhaps TRBD1 (6 bases). Trimming stripped 4 bases from V and 2 bases from J, with 8 bases between. The CDR3 is 13 amino acids. Germline V gene lookup returns CDR1 SEHNR and CDR2 FQNEAQ (reference sequence). CDR3 DNA sequence: TGTGCCAGCAGCTCGGACAGTCAAGAGACCCAGTACTTC. Its translation: CASSSDSQETQYF.

This clonotype came up a few times. V is TRBV7-9 and J is TRBJ1-4; no clear D gene. The V and J ends lost 0 bases and 6 bases respectively, with 11 bases between them. CDR3 length: 15 residues. The germline V gene has CDR1 SEHNR and CDR2 FQNEAQ (reference sequence). The CDR3 is CASSLARASYEKLFF. CDR3 nucleotides: TGTGCCAGCAGCTTAGCGCGGGCAAGCTATGAAAAACTGTTTTTT.

J is TRBJ1-2 and V is TRBV7-8; perhaps TRBD1 as D (6 bases). Germline CDR1 reads SGHVS; CDR2 reads FQNEAQ. With 0 bases removed from V and 1 base from J, the gap between germline ends came to 15 bases. CDR3 length equals 17 residues. For the CDR3, the DNA is TGTGCCAGCAGCTTAGCTCCAGGGGCAGAAATTAACTATGGCTACACCTTC. Amino acid sequence: CASSLAPGAEINYGYTF.

In this sample, this clonotype turned up many times. The chain recombines TRBV7-2 with TRBJ2-7; D is uncertain. The V gene's germline CDR1 is SGHTA and CDR2 FQGNSA. This CDR3 contains 14 residues. V lost 4 bases, J lost 0 bases, and 10 bases lay in between. CDR3 bases: TGTGCCAGCAGCTCTGCCTCCACCTCCTACGAGCAGTACTTC. This sequence encodes CASSSASTSYEQYF.